This T cell receptor beta chain was recorded in a study of identical twins. Overall study results and limits: Reduced insertions were recorded for abundant cord blood beta clonotypes, with no such pattern in memory repertoires.

This clonotype showed up just a few times. Its antigen is as yet unknown. The germline V gene has CDR1 ENHRY and CDR2 SYGVKD. CDR3 size: 12 residues. The V and J ends lost 4 bases and 3 bases respectively, with 4 bases between them. TCRdb passed the 5' RACE reads through MiXCR, listing each CDR3 protein once. The sample shows just under 650,000 distinct CDR3 sequences, roughly 7.2% of them seen only once. The sample was also reused in another study, on yellow fever vaccine responses in identical twins. This second study notes: Convergence reportedly seemed to mark part of the twins' vaccine T cell response, with personalization marking the rest.

This TCR was sampled from a woman aged 18-29 years in good health. The material sequenced was PBMCs. The chain joins TRBV10-3 to TRBJ2-1; no definite D call. CDR3: CAISGHYNEQFF. The CDR3 nucleotides are TGTGCCATCAGTGGCCACTACAATGAGCAGTTCTTC.